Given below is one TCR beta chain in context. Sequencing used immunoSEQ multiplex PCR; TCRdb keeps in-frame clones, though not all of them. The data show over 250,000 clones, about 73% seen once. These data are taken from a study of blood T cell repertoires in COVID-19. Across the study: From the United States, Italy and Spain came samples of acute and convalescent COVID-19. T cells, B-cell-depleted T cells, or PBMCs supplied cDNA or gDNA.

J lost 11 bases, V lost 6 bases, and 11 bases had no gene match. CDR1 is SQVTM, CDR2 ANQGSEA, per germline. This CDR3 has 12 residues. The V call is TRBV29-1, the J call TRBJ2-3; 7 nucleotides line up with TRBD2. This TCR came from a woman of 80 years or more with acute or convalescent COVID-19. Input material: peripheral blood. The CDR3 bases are TGCAGCGTCGTGAGGGGAGGGACCCTGCAGTATTTT. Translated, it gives CSVVRGGTLQYF.